Listed below are T cell receptor beta chains from one sample, sequenced in a study of T cell repertoires in cytomegalovirus infection. One entry per CDR3 protein results from TCRdb running MiXCR on the reads. The repertoire consists of nearly 700,000 distinct CDR3 sequences, with around a third occurring once and the leading ten covering over 15%. For these TCRs, the target antigens are not known. Sequencing was performed on cultured PBMCs, taken from culture after CMV antigen stimulation. Receptors originate from a human donor in good health (CMV status not recorded). Some clones in this sample may be carry-over from other donors' samples. CDR3s include the opening cysteine and the closing phenylalanine or tryptophan. The D gene is left open where the match is weak. Clone size, where shown, is once, few, many, or a class for clones that have expanded.

V gene,D gene,J gene,clone size,CDR3 DNA,CDR3 protein
TRBV7-2,.,TRBJ2-3,many,TGTGCCAGCAGCTTACCGGGCGAGGGTCCCTCATCAGATACGCAGTATTTT,CASSLPGEGPSSDTQYF
TRBV24-1,TRBD2,TRBJ2-1,.,TGTGCCACCAGTGATCCGACTAGCGCCAATGAGCAGTTCTTC,CATSDPTSANEQFF
TRBV11-2,TRBD2,TRBJ2-5,few,TGTGCCAGCAGCTTAGCGACTAGCGGGAGGGACCTGACCCAGTACTTC,CASSLATSGRDLTQYF
TRBV7-8,TRBD2,TRBJ2-5,.,TGTGCCAGCAGCTCCCCGGGACTAGCGGCACTAAGGCTGTACTTC,CASSSPGLAALRLYF
TRBV6-1,TRBD1,TRBJ2-7,.,TGTGCCAGCAGGACGGACAGGGGGCTAGTTGCCTACGAGCAGTACTTC,CASRTDRGLVAYEQYF
TRBV7-8,.,TRBJ2-3,many,TGTGCCAGCAGCCTACGGGAATTACTGGGCACAGATACGCAGTATTTT,CASSLRELLGTDTQYF
TRBV7-8,.,TRBJ1-5,.,TGTGCCAGCAGCTTATACGTCGAACTCTCCAATCAGCCCCAGCATTTT,CASSLYVELSNQPQHF
TRBV29-1,.,TRBJ2-7,.,TGCAGCGTTGGAGGGCCCCGGGGCTCCTACGAGCAGTACTTC,CSVGGPRGSYEQYF
TRBV5-1,.,TRBJ2-4,few,TGCGCCAGCAGCTTGGGGGGAGCCTTAGCCAAAAACATTCAGTACTTC,CASSLGGALAKNIQYF
TRBV10-3,.,TRBJ2-1,.,TGTGCCATCAGCCGGGCCGACAATGAGCAGTTCTTC,CAISRADNEQFF
TRBV28,.,TRBJ2-7,.,TGTGCCAGCAGTTTGGCGGGCCACGAGCAGTACTTC,CASSLAGHEQYF
TRBV20-1,.,TRBJ2-2,few,TGCAGTGCTAGAGTGGGAGGAAACACCGGGGAGCTGTTTTTT,CSARVGGNTGELFF
TRBV12-3/TRBV12-4,.,TRBJ2-3,few,TGTGCCAGCAGTCCCGCATCAGGTCCGCAGTATTTT,CASSPASGPQYF
TRBV6-6,.,TRBJ2-3,.,TGTGCCAGCAGTTACTCGATCGACAGAGGCACAGATACGCAGTATTTT,CASSYSIDRGTDTQYF
TRBV7-8,TRBD1,TRBJ1-4,many,TGTGCCAGCAGCGCGGGGGGACAGGTCAATGAAAAACTGTTTTTT,CASSAGGQVNEKLFF
TRBV6-1,TRBD2,TRBJ2-2,few,TGTGCCAGCAGTGAAGCAGCGGGACTAGCGGCCTCGAACACCGGGGAGCTGTTTTTT,CASSEAAGLAASNTGELFF
TRBV5-4,TRBD1,TRBJ2-7,.,TGTGCCAGCAGCACCGAACAGGGGGAATCCTACGAGCAGTACTTC,CASSTEQGESYEQYF
TRBV7-8,.,TRBJ1-2,many,TGTGCCAGCAGCTTAGATCGAGGCGTCGTTGGCTACACCTTC,CASSLDRGVVGYTF
TRBV18,.,TRBJ2-5,.,TGTGCCAGCTCTAGGGACGGAAAAGAGACCCAGTACTTC,CASSRDGKETQYF
TRBV7-9,.,TRBJ2-7,few,TGTGCCAGCAGCTTAGGGGAAATAGGATACGAGCAGTACTTC,CASSLGEIGYEQYF
TRBV19,TRBD1,TRBJ1-5,.,TGTGCCAGTTGTCAGGGGGTTAGCAATCAGCCCCAGCATTTT,CASCQGVSNQPQHF
TRBV7-2,.,TRBJ2-3,many,TGTGCCAGCAGCCTTCAACGCGGGGACACAGATACGCAGTATTTT,CASSLQRGDTDTQYF
TRBV6-2/TRBV6-3,.,TRBJ1-1,.,TGTGCCAGCAGTTCCCAGGGAGATGAAGCTTTCTTT,CASSSQGDEAFF
TRBV28,.,TRBJ1-1,few,TGTGCCACCTACAGTTCCCCCCCGCCCAACACTGAAGCTTTCTTT,CATYSSPPPNTEAFF
TRBV10-3,.,TRBJ2-7,.,TGTGCCATCAGTGATGTGGGGTTTGAGGGCAACGAGCAGTACTTC,CAISDVGFEGNEQYF
TRBV10-3,TRBD2,TRBJ2-7,.,TGTGCCATCAGCCCACCACTCACAGCGGGGGCTACCTACGAGCAGTACTTC,CAISPPLTAGATYEQYF
TRBV19,.,TRBJ2-1,.,TGTGCCAGTAGTATGGGAGGCAGGGCCAGTGAGCAGTTCTTC,CASSMGGRASEQFF
TRBV6-5,.,TRBJ1-1,.,TGTGCCAGCAGTTACAGTTCCCCCTTCGTTGAAGCTTTCTTT,CASSYSSPFVEAFF
TRBV5-1,TRBD1,TRBJ2-2,.,TGCGCCAGCAGCTCCGGGACAGGGGCCCCCGACGAGCTGTTTTTT,CASSSGTGAPDELFF
TRBV20-1,.,TRBJ1-1,.,TGCAGTGCTATAAAGGTCACTGAAGCTTTCTTT,CSAIKVTEAFF
TRBV29-1,.,TRBJ1-1,.,TGCAGCGTCGTAACAGGGAGAGACACTGAAGCTTTCTTT,CSVVTGRDTEAFF
TRBV5-1,.,TRBJ2-1,.,TGCGCCACCTCCGTCCTCAGCTCCTACAATGAGCAGTTCTTC,CATSVLSSYNEQFF
TRBV28,.,TRBJ1-2,.,TGTGCCAGTCAACGCACACAGGGACCAGCTAACTATGGCTACACCTTC,CASQRTQGPANYGYTF
TRBV3-1,.,TRBJ1-6,.,TGTGCCAGCAGCCAAACCCCTGGGGATCCTAATTCACCCCTCCACTTT,CASSQTPGDPNSPLHF
TRBV20-1,TRBD2,TRBJ2-1,.,TGCAGTGCCGAGACTAGCGGGTGGTGGGGCTACAATGAGCAGTTCTTC,CSAETSGWWGYNEQFF
TRBV11-2,.,TRBJ2-3,few,TGTGCCAGCAGCTTACGGCGGACACCCGGTAGCACAGATACGCAGTATTTT,CASSLRRTPGSTDTQYF
TRBV14,TRBD2,TRBJ2-1,.,TGTGCCAGCAGCCAGCGCAGGACTAGCGGGTCCTACAATGAGCAGTTCTTC,CASSQRRTSGSYNEQFF
TRBV5-4,.,TRBJ2-2,few,TGTGCCTTCCTCCCAGGCACGAACACCGGGGAGCTGTTTTTT,CAFLPGTNTGELFF
TRBV12-3/TRBV12-4,.,TRBJ1-2,once,TGTGCCAGCACCTCCGGGGCAGGCGACTACACCTTC,CASTSGAGDYTF
TRBV19,.,TRBJ1-2,few,TGTGCCAGTAGTAGTGGACCGTACTACACCTTC,CASSSGPYYTF
TRBV7-8,TRBD2,TRBJ2-1,many,TGTGCCAGCAGCTTGAGCGGGAGGTCCTACAATGAGCAGTTCTTC,CASSLSGRSYNEQFF
TRBV7-6,.,TRBJ1-4,few,TGTGCCAGCAGCCCAGGACAGAGGATCGAAAAACTGTTTTTT,CASSPGQRIEKLFF
TRBV12-3/TRBV12-4,.,TRBJ1-1,many,TGTGCCAGCAGTTCGGACGTGAACACTGAAGCTTTCTTT,CASSSDVNTEAFF
TRBV2,.,TRBJ1-5,few,TGTGCCAGCCGGGGGGAGGTTTCAGGGAATCAGCCCCAGCATTTT,CASRGEVSGNQPQHF
TRBV7-2,.,TRBJ2-5,.,TGTGCCAGCAGCCTAGAGCGTATCGAGGCCCAGTACTTC,CASSLERIEAQYF
TRBV6-5,.,TRBJ2-5,few,TGTGCCAGCAGTTACTCGATGAGCGCAGCAGGAGAGACCCAGTACTTC,CASSYSMSAAGETQYF
TRBV6-5,TRBD1,TRBJ1-2,.,TGTGCCAGCAGTTACGTCAGGGGGGACTATGGCTACACCTTC,CASSYVRGDYGYTF
TRBV7-2,.,TRBJ1-2,.,TGTGCCAGCAGCTCGGCCGGGACCGCGTATGGCTACACCTTC,CASSSAGTAYGYTF
TRBV6-1,.,TRBJ2-7,few,TGTGCCAGCAAACGCCGCGGCGCCTTAACCTACGAGCAGTACTTC,CASKRRGALTYEQYF
TRBV28,.,TRBJ1-4,few,TGTGCCACCCATTATCCTTTTAATGAAAAACTGTTTTTT,CATHYPFNEKLFF
TRBV7-2,TRBD2,TRBJ2-1,.,TGTGCCAGCAGGCCGGGGGGGAATTACAATGAGCAGTTCTTC,CASRPGGNYNEQFF
TRBV5-4,.,TRBJ1-1,.,TGTGCCAGCAGCTTGGGTCGTCAGGGGCCCACTGAAGCTTTCTTT,CASSLGRQGPTEAFF
TRBV27,.,TRBJ2-3,.,TGTGCCAGCAGTTCTCTGTTCGGGGTAGATACGCAGTATTTT,CASSSLFGVDTQYF
TRBV12-3/TRBV12-4,.,TRBJ2-5,few,TGTGCCAGCAGTACCCGACTTCCCGAAGAGACCCAGTACTTC,CASSTRLPEETQYF